The 12 T cell receptor beta chains reported below all come from one sample, sequenced in a study of blood T cell repertoires in COVID-19. Profiling relied on immunoSEQ multiplex PCR, and the TCRdb table lists in-frame clones only, not all of them. This sample yields around 250,000 clones, of which roughly nine tenths are seen a single time; 6.2% belongs to the top ten. The sequenced material came from peripheral blood. The receptors come from a man between 60 and 75 years old with acute or convalescent COVID-19.

V and J are TRBV15 and TRBJ1-1, with no clear D. The CDR3 has 13 residues. Germline V gives CDR1 LNHNV, CDR2 YYDKDF (reference sequence). The ends were cut back, 1 base at V and 7 bases at J, with 10 bases in the middle. The CDR3 DNA reads TGTGCCACCAGCAGAGGAGGCCACGGTGAAGCTTTCTTT. It codes for CATSRGGHGEAFF.

This chain joins TRBV13 and TRBJ1-4, with a possible D match to TRBD1 (6 bases). The germline V gene has CDR1 PRHDT and CDR2 FYEKMQ (reference sequence). This CDR3 is 17 amino acids long. The germline V and J ends were trimmed by 5 bases and 1 base, with 17 bases remaining between them. The CDR3 region is CASSKWDNLRTNEKLFF. The DNA of the CDR3 is TGTGCCAGCAGCAAATGGGACAACTTACGAACTAATGAAAAACTGTTTTTT.

This chain links TRBV7-2 with TRBJ2-3, with D possibly being TRBD1 (6 bases). Germline CDR1 is SGHTA and CDR2 is FQGNSA. With 6 bases removed from V and 1 base from J, the gap between germline ends came to 20 bases. CDR3 size: 17 residues. The CDR3 coding sequence is TGTGCCAGCAGACGGAGAGGGGGATTCTCGGGCACAGATACGCAGTATTTT. Encoded protein: CASRRRGGFSGTDTQYF.

The J gene is TRBJ1-4, the V gene TRBV30; D unresolved. The CDR3 spans 17 residues. The germline V and J ends were trimmed by 2 bases and 0 bases, with 16 bases remaining between them. Germline CDR1 is GTSNPN and CDR2 is SVGIG (reference sequence). The CDR3 is CAWSHPPPGTTNEKLFF. CDR3 sequence (DNA): TGTGCCTGGAGTCACCCCCCCCCGGGGACAACTAATGAAAAACTGTTTTTT.

This clone came up once. J is TRBJ2-7 and V is TRBV30; TRBD1 agrees at 9 bases. In germline, CDR1 is GTSNPN, CDR2 SVGIG (reference sequence). CDR3 length equals 14 residues. The V segment lost 5 bases and the J segment 2 bases; nucleotides outside the gene matches: 7. The CDR3 is CAWGGGTGTYEQYF. In nucleotides, the CDR3 is TGTGCCTGGGGAGGGGGGACAGGGACCTACGAGCAGTACTTC.

The J gene is TRBJ2-3, the V gene TRBV15; perhaps TRBD2 as D (5 bases). The V end lost 2 bases, the J end lost 2 bases, and 14 bases lay between the germline ends. CDR1 is LNHNV, CDR2 YYDKDF, per germline (reference sequence). The CDR3 is 16 residues long. The CDR3 sequence: CATSRPRLTSTDTQYF. CDR3 nucleotide sequence: TGTGCCACCAGCAGACCCAGACTAACCTCCACAGATACGCAGTATTTT.

This chain links TRBV7-2 with TRBJ1-4; 9 bases agree with TRBD1. The CDR3 spans 15 residues. Germline V lookup: CDR1 SGHTA, CDR2 FQGNSA. V trimming: 5 bases; J trimming: 4 bases; junction bases outside the gene matches: 5. CDR3 nucleotide sequence: TGTGCCAGCAGCCCCCGGACAGGGGTTAATGAAAAACTGTTTTTT. It is translated as CASSPRTGVNEKLFF.

The chain links TRBV6-2 or TRBV6-3 to TRBJ2-2, with TRBD1 matching 8 bases. Trimming cost V 4 bases and J 4 bases; bases outside gene matches: 2. CDR1 and CDR2 from the germline V gene are MNHEY and SVGEGT. The CDR3 runs 14 residues. The chain's CDR3 is CASSWTGPTGELFF. CDR3 DNA sequence: TGTGCCAGCAGTTGGACAGGGCCCACCGGGGAGCTGTTTTTT.

This clone was seen once. The chain uses TRBV9 and TRBJ2-3, with D possibly matching TRBD1 (6 bases). Germline loops: CDR1 SGDLS, CDR2 YYNGEE. Trimming took off 0 bases at V and 6 bases at J, with 20 bases between the two ends. The CDR3 runs to 17 residues. CDR3 coding DNA: TGTGCCAGCAGCGTAGTAGCTCAGAGGGGGTGGTCCGATACGCAGTATTTT. This sequence encodes CASSVVAQRGWSDTQYF.

The chain joins TRBV7-9 to TRBJ2-3; TRBD1 might be the D (6 bases). The CDR3 loop spans 14 amino acids. V lost 3 bases to trimming and J lost 4 bases, with 11 bases between them. The germline V gene has CDR1 SEHNR and CDR2 FQNEAQ (reference sequence). CDR3: CASSLVGAADTQYF. CDR3 bases: TGTGCCAGCAGCTTGGTGGGGGCCGCAGATACGCAGTATTTT.

This clone was picked up one time. V gene TRBV27 combines with J gene TRBJ2-5, with 7 bases identical to TRBD2. J gave up 5 bases and V 2 bases, and 8 bases lay outside the gene matches. Germline V CDR1 and CDR2: MNHEY, SMNVEV (reference sequence). This CDR3 has 15 residues. The CDR3 loop reads CASSLAAGVIETQYF. Here the CDR3 DNA reads TGTGCCAGCAGTTTAGCTGCGGGAGTCATCGAGACCCAGTACTTC.

The J gene is TRBJ2-7, the V gene TRBV6-6; perhaps TRBD2 as D (6 bases). The germline V gene has CDR1 MNHNY and CDR2 SVGAGI (reference sequence). There are 14 residues in the CDR3. Trimming shortened V by 7 bases and J by 2 bases, and 15 bases separated the two germline ends. CDR3: CASNTGATAYEQYF. In DNA form, the CDR3 reads TGTGCCAGCAATACGGGAGCGACCGCCTACGAGCAGTACTTC.